The 3 T cell receptor beta chains below were found in one sample sequenced in a study of blood T cell repertoires in COVID-19. TCRdb's copy holds only in-frame clones and misses some; the assay was immunoSEQ multiplex PCR. The repertoire has roughly 180,000 clones, about four fifths of them found once; the top ten carry 9.5% to 12%. Sequencing input: peripheral blood. All receptors come from a woman aged 40 to 49 with COVID-19, enrolled during active disease.

The chain carries TRBV5-4 and TRBJ1-1, with a tentative D call TRBD1 (6 bases). Trimming shortened V by 4 bases and J by 4 bases, and 11 bases separated the two germline ends. Germline V gene lookup returns CDR1 SGHNT and CDR2 YYREEE (reference sequence). CDR3 length: 13 amino acids. This CDR3 reads CASSSWTATEAFF. In DNA, the CDR3 is TGTGCCAGCAGCAGTTGGACAGCCACTGAAGCTTTCTTT.

The V call is TRBV5-5, the J call TRBJ2-7; D is undetermined. The CDR3 contains 15 residues. The germline V gene encodes CDR1 SGHKS and CDR2 YYEKEE (reference sequence). Trimming removed 0 bases from V and 1 base from J, with 11 bases in between. CDR3 coding DNA: TGTGCCAGCAGCTTGGGCCAGTTCCCTTCCTACGAGCAGTACGTC. The encoded protein is CASSLGQFPSYEQYV.

The gene calls are TRBV5-1 and TRBJ2-2; D possibly corresponds to TRBD1 (6 bases). Germline V gene sequence: CDR1 SGHRS, CDR2 YFSETQ. Deletions cut 5 bases from V and 0 bases from J, with 11 bases between. The CDR3 is 15 amino acids. Here the CDR3 reads CASSPGTTNTGELFF. The CDR3 nucleotides read TGCGCCAGCAGTCCGGGGACAACGAACACCGGGGAGCTGTTTTTT.